The 21 T cell receptor beta chains presented below share a single source sample, sequenced in a study of CD4 T cells in relation to SARS-CoV-2 and coronaviruses. Here immunoSEQ multiplex PCR was the method, and the copy in TCRdb shows in-frame clones only, minus some. This table has roughly 71,000 clones, about nine tenths appearing once. The unexposed donors gave CD4+ T cells in about 2010-2019, prior to COVID-19. The sample taken for sequencing was memory CD4+ T cells from PBMCs. Source of these receptors: a human donor in good health.

The chain links TRBV5-1 to TRBJ2-5; D is uncertain. CDR1 is SGHRS and CDR2 is YFSETQ in the germline V gene. Trimming cost V 5 bases and J 2 bases, with 13 bases left between them. This CDR3 is 14 amino acids long. CDR3 in amino acids: CASSSRSLQETQYF. The CDR3 region has the DNA TGCGCCAGCAGTTCTAGATCCCTTCAAGAGACCCAGTACTTC. Based on the CDR3 plus reference TRBV5-1 and TRBJ2-5, the full variable domain is KAGVTQTPRYLIKTRGQQVTLSCSPISGHRSVSWYQQTPGQGLQFLFEYFSETQRNKGNFPGRFSGRQFSNSRSEMNVSTLELGDSALYLCASSSRSLQETQYFGPGTRLLVL.

The chain uses TRBV30 and TRBJ1-2, with a possible D match to TRBD1 (5 bases). Germline loops: CDR1 GTSNPN, CDR2 SVGIG (reference sequence). The CDR3 spans 15 residues. Deletions cut 4 bases from V and 1 base from J, with 16 bases between. The chain's CDR3 is CAWKPPEGFNYGYTF. The CDR3 DNA sequence: TGTGCCTGGAAACCTCCCGAGGGGTTTAACTATGGCTACACCTTC. The whole variable domain, filled in from reference TRBV30 and TRBJ1-2, reads SQTIHQWPATLVQPVGSPLSLECTVEGTSNPNLYWYRQAAGRGLQLLFYSVGIGQISSEVPQNLSASRPQDRQFILSSKKLLLSDSGFYLCAWKPPEGFNYGYTFGSGTRLTVV.

This clone was seen a single time. CDR3 coding DNA: TGTGCCAGCAGCCCCGGCAGTTATGGCTACACCTTC. Protein sequence: CASSPGSYGYTF. The chain couples TRBV11-2 to TRBJ1-2, with D hard to call. The CDR3 is 12 amino acids. V was clipped by 5 bases and J by 5 bases, with 9 bases between them. Germline V gene sequence: CDR1 SGHAT, CDR2 FQNNGV.

The chain is built from TRBV7-8 and TRBJ2-3, with TRBD2 identical over 11 bases. With 6 bases clipped from V and 4 bases from J, the junction kept 12 bases outside the gene matches. The CDR3 covers 17 residues. Germline V gives CDR1 SGHVS, CDR2 FQNEAQ. CDR3 sequence (DNA): TGTGCCAGCAGGCCACGACTAGCGGGATGGGATGCAGATACGCAGTATTTT. It codes for CASRPRLAGWDADTQYF.

To note about this clone: Additional DNA sequences in this sample encode the identical CDR3. This sequence joins TRBV7-9 and TRBJ2-5; 8 bases agree with TRBD2. Looked up from germline, CDR1 is SEHNR and CDR2 is FQNEAQ (reference sequence). V was clipped by 5 bases and J by 2 bases; unmatched bases: 1. CDR3 length: 13 amino acids. The CDR3 sequence is CASSPSGQETQYF. The DNA of the CDR3 is TGTGCCAGCAGCCCTAGCGGGCAAGAGACCCAGTACTTC.

The rearrangement joins TRBV6-1 to TRBJ2-7; the match to TRBD1 covers 8 bases. The trim removed 2 bases at V and 2 bases at J, leaving 5 bases unmatched. Germline loops: CDR1 MNHNS, CDR2 SASEGT. CDR3 length: 15 residues. The chain's CDR3 is CASSELLTGAYEQYF. CDR3 sequence (DNA): TGTGCCAGCAGTGAACTTCTGACAGGGGCCTACGAGCAGTACTTC.

This clone was found once. The rearrangement uses TRBV5-1 and TRBJ1-1; no firm D call. Germline lookup yields CDR1 SGHRS and CDR2 YFSETQ. The CDR3 extends over 17 amino acids. V shed 0 bases and J shed 0 bases, with 15 bases lying between them. This CDR3 reads CASSLGPLQPLNTEAFF. The CDR3 nucleotides read TGCGCCAGCAGCTTGGGCCCCCTACAGCCTTTGAACACTGAAGCTTTCTTT.

The rearrangement links TRBV30 to TRBJ1-6, with a possible D match to TRBD1 (5 bases). Germline CDR1 is GTSNPN and CDR2 is SVGIG (reference sequence). Trimming took 0 bases from V and 0 from J, leaving 9 bases between them. The CDR3 extends over 16 amino acids. The CDR3 nucleotides read TGTGCCTGGAGTGTTCGGGGGAACTCCTATAATTCACCCCTCCACTTT. It encodes CAWSVRGNSYNSPLHF.

The chain links TRBV6-2 or TRBV6-3 to TRBJ2-1; 7 nucleotides agree with TRBD1. The CDR3 totals 16 residues. Losses at the gene ends were 1 base for V and 2 bases for J; bases not matched to a gene: 5. The germline gives CDR1 MNHEY, CDR2 SVGEGT. CDR3 bases: TGTGCCAGCAGTTACTACCGGGACAGTCCCTACAATGAGCAGTTCTTC. Its protein product is CASSYYRDSPYNEQFF.

This clone was seen once. This rearrangement joins TRBV3-1 (or the pseudogene TRBV3-2) to TRBJ1-1; D gene unclear. V gave up 3 bases and J gave up 1 base, with 6 bases separating them. Germline V lookup: CDR1 LGHDT, CDR2 YNNKEL (reference sequence). CDR3 length equals 13 residues. The CDR3, as DNA: TGTGCCAGCAGCCAGATCGGGAACACTGAAGCTTTCTTT. Its translation: CASSQIGNTEAFF.

The rearrangement joins TRBV28 to TRBJ1-5, with D perhaps TRBD1 (5 bases). CDR3 length equals 13 residues. The V end was cut by 7 bases, the J end by 3 bases, with 10 bases between. CDR1 and CDR2 from the germline V gene are MDHEN and SYDVKM. The CDR3 sequence is CASIRGDNQPQHF. CDR3 DNA sequence: TGTGCCAGCATACGGGGGGACAATCAGCCCCAGCATTTT.

The rearrangement joins TRBV18 to TRBJ2-1; TRBD2 aligns across 7 bases. J was trimmed by 2 bases and V by 2 bases; bases with no gene match: 3. CDR3 length: 15 amino acids. CDR1 and CDR2 (germline): KGHSH, LQKENI. The CDR3, as DNA: TGTGCCAGCTCACCAGGCGGGAGTACCTACAATGAGCAGTTCTTC. Protein sequence: CASSPGGSTYNEQFF.

The CDR3 sequence: CASSVQGRDTEAFF. In DNA, the CDR3 is TGCGCCAGCAGCGTACAGGGGAGAGACACTGAAGCTTTCTTT. This sequence joins TRBV5-1 and TRBJ1-1; 7 nucleotides align to TRBD1. Per the germline V gene, CDR1 is SGHRS and CDR2 is YFSETQ. Losses at the gene ends were 4 bases for V and 3 bases for J; bases not matched to a gene: 6. The CDR3 loop spans 14 amino acids.

The J gene is TRBJ2-1, the V gene TRBV27; 12 positions agree with TRBD2. The CDR3 has 17 amino acids. Germline V gives CDR1 MNHEY, CDR2 SMNVEV (reference sequence). V shed 5 bases, J shed 7 bases, and the junction held 12 bases outside the gene matches. DNA for the CDR3: TGTGCCAGCAGTCGCGTCCCTAGCGGGAGGGCCTGGAATGAGCAGTTCTTC. Translation: CASSRVPSGRAWNEQFF.

This chain connects TRBV5-1 to TRBJ2-3, with 7 bases that match TRBD1. The trim removed 0 bases at V and 0 bases at J, leaving 7 bases unmatched. CDR1 is SGHRS and CDR2 is YFSETQ in the germline V gene. The CDR3 contains 17 residues. The CDR3 region is CASSLVGTVASTDTQYF. The CDR3 nucleotides are TGCGCCAGCAGCTTGGTTGGGACAGTGGCCAGCACAGATACGCAGTATTTT.

The chain employs TRBV6-6 and TRBJ2-1; 7 bases align to TRBD2. Germline V gene sequence: CDR1 MNHNY, CDR2 SVGAGI (reference sequence). The V and J ends lost 0 bases and 5 bases, in that order; junction bases with no gene match: 7. The CDR3 has 16 residues. As DNA, the CDR3 is TGTGCCAGCAGTTACTCGAGCCTAGCGGATAACAATGAGCAGTTCTTC. This gives the protein CASSYSSLADNNEQFF.

The CDR3 reads CAWSVGGGETQYF. The CDR3 region has the DNA TGTGCCTGGAGTGTAGGGGGTGGGGAGACCCAGTACTTC. The genes are TRBV30 and TRBJ2-5; weak D call: TRBD1 (6 bases). The V end was cut by 0 bases, the J end by 5 bases, with 10 bases between. Germline V lookup: CDR1 GTSNPN, CDR2 SVGIG (reference sequence). There are 13 residues in the CDR3.

The genes are TRBV5-6 and TRBJ2-7; tentatively, D is TRBD2 (6 bases). The germline V gene encodes CDR1 SGHDT and CDR2 YYEEEE. Trimming shortened V by 4 bases and J by 3 bases, and 8 bases separated the two germline ends. The CDR3 is 12 residues long. The CDR3 DNA reads TGTGCCAGCAGCAGGGGACTCTACGAGCAGTACTTC. Encoded protein: CASSRGLYEQYF.

This rearrangement joins TRBV6-5 to TRBJ2-3; no clear D gene. CDR1 is MNHEY, CDR2 SVGAGI, per germline. The CDR3 sequence is 12 residues long. Trimming took off 4 bases at V and 0 bases at J, with 2 bases between the two ends. The CDR3 nucleotides are TGTGCCAGCAGTTTTAGCACAGATACGCAGTATTTT. This sequence encodes CASSFSTDTQYF.

This chain links TRBV24-1 with TRBJ2-2; TRBD1 might be the D (5 bases). V shed 4 bases and J shed 6 bases, with 14 bases lying between them. The CDR3 spans 15 residues. The germline CDR1 and CDR2 sequences are KGHDR and SFDVKD. The CDR3 bases are TGTGCCACCAGTGAGCCAGGGATGGCCGCCGGGGAGCTGTTTTTT. Translation gives CATSEPGMAAGELFF.

The V call is TRBV5-1, the J call TRBJ2-7, with 10 bases identical to TRBD2. Trimming took 5 bases from V and 2 from J; bases not matched to a gene: 7. Germline assignment: CDR1 SGHRS and CDR2 YFSETQ. The CDR3 contains 15 residues. The CDR3: CASSASSGRPYEQYF. In nucleotides, the CDR3 is TGCGCCAGCAGTGCCAGTAGCGGGAGGCCCTACGAGCAGTACTTC.